One and the same sample provided the 32 T cell receptor beta chains below, sequenced in a study of T cell changes during pregnancy in multiple sclerosis. Method: immunoSEQ multiplex PCR; TCRdb's copy keeps in-frame clones and lacks some. Of around 17,000 clones listed, 95% to 96% are singletons. The specimen was peripheral blood, collected in the third trimester of pregnancy. The receptors come from a female donor with multiple sclerosis, enrolled in a pregnancy study.

The V and J genes are TRBV29-1 and TRBJ1-2; TRBD1 matches at 8 bases. Germline V gene lookup returns CDR1 SQVTM and CDR2 ANQGSEA. The V segment lost 7 bases and the J segment 3 bases; nucleotides outside the gene matches: 4. The CDR3 runs 12 residues. The CDR3 coding sequence is TGCAGCGCCCCAGGGGGCGACTATGGCTACACCTTC. This gives the protein CSAPGGDYGYTF.

The chain has TRBV7-9 and TRBJ2-7, with D possibly being TRBD2 (7 bases). V lost 1 base, J lost 0 bases, and 13 bases lay in between. The CDR3 covers 16 residues. Germline CDR1 reads SEHNR; CDR2 reads FQNEAQ (reference sequence). CDR3 coding DNA: TGTGCCAGCAGCTTAGTGGGGGGGCGAGGCTCCTACGAGCAGTACTTC. Encoded protein: CASSLVGGRGSYEQYF.

The V and J genes are TRBV29-1 and TRBJ2-3; the match to TRBD2 covers 7 bases. V lost 7 bases and J lost 2; bases outside the gene matches: 9. Germline CDR1 and CDR2: SQVTM and ANQGSEA. The CDR3 is 14 amino acids. CDR3 nucleotide sequence: TGCAGCGCCACATCAGCGGGATTCACAGATACGCAGTATTTT. It is translated as CSATSAGFTDTQYF.

V usage is TRBV20-1 and J usage is TRBJ2-1; 8 bases are shared with TRBD2. The V gene's germline CDR1 is DFQATT and CDR2 SNEGSKA (reference sequence). This CDR3 region has 10 residues. CDR3 residues: CALAGSEQFF. Here the CDR3 DNA reads TGCGCTTTAGCGGGGAGCGAGCAGTTCTTC.

V is TRBV7-6 and J is TRBJ2-1; the match to TRBD2 covers 12 bases. Germline V gene data show CDR1 as SGHVS and CDR2 as FNYEAQ. V lost 5 bases and J lost 10; bases outside the gene matches: 12. This CDR3 has 16 residues. The CDR3 here is CASSPTSGGPAVEQFF. The CDR3 DNA reads as TGTGCCAGCAGCCCGACTAGCGGGGGTCCCGCCGTAGAGCAGTTCTTC.

The chain links TRBV4-1 to TRBJ1-3, with TRBD1 as a possible D gene (6 bases). The CDR3 is made up of 15 amino acids. In germline, CDR1 is MGHRA, CDR2 YSYEKL. V gave up 5 bases and J gave up 2 bases, with 13 bases separating them. The CDR3 DNA reads TGCGCCAGCAGCACACAACAGGGAACTGGAAACACCATATATTTT. It codes for CASSTQQGTGNTIYF.

The J gene is TRBJ2-2, the V gene TRBV15; 7 bases are shared with TRBD2. With V trimmed by 2 bases and J by 6 bases, 9 bases remained unmatched. CDR1 is LNHNV and CDR2 is YYDKDF in the germline V gene (reference sequence). The CDR3 spans 16 residues. As DNA, the CDR3 is TGTGCCACCAGCAGACCCGGGACTATAGTCCCCGGGGAGCTGTTTTTT. This translates into CATSRPGTIVPGELFF.

This chain joins TRBV9 and TRBJ2-7; TRBD1 aligns across 7 bases. The CDR3 runs 14 residues. The V gene's germline CDR1 is SGDLS and CDR2 YYNGEE. V lost 3 bases and J lost 0; bases outside the gene matches: 3. The CDR3 is CASSARDSSYEQYF. The CDR3 bases are TGTGCCAGCAGCGCACGGGACAGCTCCTACGAGCAGTACTTC.

This chain connects TRBV18 to TRBJ1-5; 9 nucleotides agree with TRBD1. The CDR3 contains 15 residues. Germline lookup yields CDR1 KGHSH and CDR2 LQKENI. V was clipped by 6 bases and J by 4 bases; unmatched bases: 7. CDR3 loop: CASSLGQGSNQPQHF. Written as DNA, the CDR3 is TGTGCCAGCTCTCTAGGACAGGGGAGTAATCAGCCCCAGCATTTT.

This clone came up a few times. The chain carries TRBV21-1 and TRBJ1-6. TRBV21-1 is designated a pseudogene. The CDR3 covers 15 residues. CDR3 amino acids: CASSKEGAAYSPLHF. In DNA form, the CDR3 reads TGTGCCAGCAGCAAAGAAGGAGCCGCTTATTCACCCCTCCACTTT.

The chain uses TRBV19 and TRBJ2-1; TRBD2 agrees at 8 bases. Germline assignment: CDR1 LNHDA and CDR2 SQIVND (reference sequence). The CDR3 is 13 residues long. With V trimmed by 8 bases and J by 4 bases, 4 bases remained unmatched. CDR3 bases: TGTGCCAGTCGTAGCGGGGTATACAATGAGCAGTTCTTC. Translation gives CASRSGVYNEQFF.

The chain carries TRBV28 and TRBJ2-7; TRBD1 is a possible D gene (6 bases). Trimming stripped 6 bases from V and 5 bases from J, with 11 bases between. Germline V gives CDR1 MDHEN, CDR2 SYDVKM. The CDR3 extends over 12 amino acids. CDR3 residues: CASRANRDEQYF. The CDR3 DNA sequence: TGTGCCAGCAGGGCTAACAGGGACGAGCAGTACTTC.

CDR3 residues: CASRPDSYEAFF. CDR3 nucleotide sequence: TGTGCCAGCAGACCGGACAGTTATGAAGCTTTCTTT. V and J are TRBV7-2 and TRBJ1-1, with D perhaps matching TRBD1 (6 bases). Germline V lookup: CDR1 SGHTA, CDR2 FQGNSA. V lost 6 bases to trimming and J lost 7 bases, with 12 bases between them. The CDR3 runs 12 residues.

This rearrangement joins TRBV27 to TRBJ2-2; 11 positions match TRBD2. Germline lookup yields CDR1 MNHEY and CDR2 SMNVEV (reference sequence). After removal of 8 bases from V and 9 bases from J, the junction contained 29 bases not matched to a gene. The CDR3 is 21 amino acids. CDR3 sequence: CASANPISGRANAGRIWELFF. DNA of the CDR3: TGTGCCAGCGCCAACCCAATTAGCGGGAGGGCTAATGCGGGGAGGATCTGGGAGCTGTTTTTT.

The rearrangement links TRBV10-1 to TRBJ2-2; weak D call: TRBD1 (5 bases). This CDR3 is built from 17 residues. Germline values: CDR1 WNHNN, CDR2 SYGVQD (reference sequence). Trimming cost V 0 bases and J 6 bases, with 17 bases left between them. CDR3 DNA sequence: TGCGCCAGCAGTGAGTCGACTCCAGGGTGGTTAGCCGGGGAGCTGTTTTTT. This encodes CASSESTPGWLAGELFF.

The chain carries TRBV12-5 and TRBJ1-4, with D possibly matching TRBD1 (5 bases). The ends were cut back, 3 bases at V and 5 bases at J, with 10 bases in the middle. The CDR3 totals 14 residues. Per the germline V gene, CDR1 is LGHNT and CDR2 is FRNRAP. CDR3 bases: TGTGCTAGTGGTTTTCGGGCAGGGAATGAAAAACTGTTTTTT. It codes for CASGFRAGNEKLFF.

The chain has TRBV18 and TRBJ1-5; 8 bases are shared with TRBD1. V dropped 6 bases and J dropped 2; count of bases not matched to a gene: 3. Germline V gives CDR1 KGHSH, CDR2 LQKENI. The CDR3 runs to 14 residues. The CDR3 protein is CASSVDRGNQPQHF. In DNA, the CDR3 is TGTGCCAGCTCCGTGGACAGGGGCAATCAGCCCCAGCATTTT.

The chain carries TRBV4-1 and TRBJ2-7; TRBD1 matches 7 bases. Losses at the gene ends were 5 bases for V and 4 bases for J; bases not matched to a gene: 5. The germline V gene encodes CDR1 MGHRA and CDR2 YSYEKL. CDR3 size: 13 residues. The CDR3 DNA follows: TGCGCCAGCAGCGCCCAACAGGGGTACGAGCAGTACTTC. Translated: CASSAQQGYEQYF.

The chain recombines TRBV28 with TRBJ2-1, with TRBD2 identical over 13 bases. Germline CDR1 MDHEN, CDR2 SYDVKM. V lost 5 bases, J lost 9 bases, and 7 bases stayed unmatched. The CDR3 length is 15 residues. The CDR3 region is CASSTGTSGNTEQFF. The CDR3 DNA is TGTGCCAGCAGTACGGGGACTAGCGGGAATACTGAGCAGTTCTTC.

The chain has TRBV13 and TRBJ2-7; 7 bases agree with TRBD2. The CDR3 extends over 14 amino acids. Germline V lookup: CDR1 PRHDT, CDR2 FYEKMQ (reference sequence). Trimming cost V 4 bases and J 0 bases; bases outside gene matches: 3. Written as DNA, the CDR3 is TGTGCCAGCAGCTCCTGGGACTACTCCTACGAGCAGTACTTC. It translates to CASSSWDYSYEQYF.

This clone was recorded once. This chain uses TRBV27 with TRBJ2-7; TRBD1 agrees at 8 bases. This CDR3 spans 13 amino acids. Germline V gives CDR1 MNHEY, CDR2 SMNVEV (reference sequence). V shed 6 bases and J 1 base; nucleotides not matched to a gene: 2. CDR3 sequence (DNA): TGTGCCAGCAGGAGACAGGGGTCCTACGAGCAGTACTTC. The encoded protein is CASRRQGSYEQYF.

Points on this clone: This specimen includes other DNA sequences encoding the same CDR3. The V gene is TRBV27, the J gene TRBJ2-3, with 10 bases that match TRBD2. This CDR3 is 17 amino acids long. The V and J ends lost 6 bases and 6 bases, in that order; junction bases with no gene match: 15. The germline CDR1 and CDR2 sequences are MNHEY and SMNVEV (reference sequence). As DNA, the CDR3 is TGTGCCAGCAGGACACGGTGGGCTAGCGGGGGTTCCGATACGCAGTATTTT. Translated, it gives CASRTRWASGGSDTQYF.

The chain joins TRBV27 to TRBJ1-2, with TRBD1 matching over 7 bases. This CDR3 comprises 14 residues. J gave up 7 bases and V 2 bases, and 7 bases lay outside the gene matches. The V gene's germline CDR1 is MNHEY and CDR2 SMNVEV (reference sequence). The CDR3 protein is CASSLRRGQAGYTF. The CDR3 nucleotides read TGTGCCAGCAGTTTAAGGAGGGGGCAAGCTGGCTACACCTTC.

The chain recombines TRBV5-4 with TRBJ1-2, with D possibly being TRBD1 (6 bases). The CDR3 is 16 amino acids. Germline CDR1 and CDR2: SGHNT and YYREEE (reference sequence). Trimming shortened V by 1 base and J by 2 bases, and 15 bases separated the two germline ends. CDR3 amino acids: CASSLFPSGTNYGYTF. CDR3 nucleotide sequence: TGTGCCAGCAGCTTGTTTCCTTCCGGGACAAACTATGGCTACACCTTC.

The J gene is TRBJ1-5, the V gene TRBV4-3; maybe TRBD1 (5 bases). Germline loops: CDR1 LGHNA, CDR2 YSLEER. The CDR3 sequence is 15 residues long. V lost 0 bases, J lost 9 bases, and 15 bases lay in between. As DNA, the CDR3 is TGCGCCAGCAGCCAAGATGGGAGGGGAGGTTGGCCCCAGCATTTT. Translating it yields CASSQDGRGGWPQHF.

V usage is TRBV20-1 and J usage is TRBJ1-2, with 8 bases lining up with TRBD1. This CDR3 spans 11 amino acids. Germline V gives CDR1 DFQATT, CDR2 SNEGSKA (reference sequence). The junction had 3 bases not matched to a gene; V was cut back by 5 bases and J by 7 bases. The CDR3 coding sequence is TGCAGTGCTCCAGGGGGCGCTGGCTACACCTTC. Residues: CSAPGGAGYTF.

The genes are TRBV9 and TRBJ1-5, with D possibly being TRBD1 (6 bases). CDR1 and CDR2 (germline): SGDLS, YYNGEE. Trimming left V 4 bases short and J 3 bases short, with 14 bases between. The CDR3 is 15 residues long. The CDR3 bases are TGTGCCAGCAGCTCCAGAGGGACACCCAATCAGCCCCAGCATTTT. Translation: CASSSRGTPNQPQHF.

This chain links TRBV27 with TRBJ2-7, with D perhaps matching TRBD1 (6 bases). Germline assignment: CDR1 MNHEY and CDR2 SMNVEV (reference sequence). This CDR3 spans 13 amino acids. V lost 5 bases, J lost 3 bases, and 11 bases lay in between. The CDR3 protein is CASSGSRGYEQYF. In DNA form, the CDR3 reads TGTGCCAGCAGTGGTTCCAGGGGCTACGAGCAGTACTTC.

This rearrangement joins TRBV7-2 to TRBJ2-5; 9 positions match TRBD2. Germline V lookup: CDR1 SGHTA, CDR2 FQGNSA. There are 16 residues in the CDR3. J was trimmed by 0 bases and V by 0 bases; bases with no gene match: 2. The chain's CDR3 is CASSLAERGDQETQYF. The DNA for the CDR3 is TGTGCCAGCAGCTTAGCTGAGCGGGGGGACCAAGAGACCCAGTACTTC. Drawing the rest from reference TRBV7-2 and TRBJ2-5, the complete variable domain is GAGVSQSPSNKVTEKGKDVELRCDPISGHTALYWYRQSLGQGLEFLIYFQGNSAPDKSGLPSDRFSAERTGGSVSTLTIQRTQQEDSAVYLCASSLAERGDQETQYFGPGTRLLVL.

The chain uses TRBV27 and TRBJ1-1; TRBD1 aligns across 8 bases. Unmatched junction bases numbered 21, after V lost 6 bases and J lost 6 bases. The V gene's germline CDR1 is MNHEY and CDR2 SMNVEV (reference sequence). The CDR3 is 18 amino acids. The CDR3 here is CASRTHLRDRTVRAEAFF. DNA of the CDR3: TGTGCCAGCAGGACACACCTCCGGGACAGGACAGTTCGGGCTGAAGCTTTCTTT.

For the CDR3, the DNA is TGCAGCGTTGAGACAGGGCCGAACTATGGCTACACCTTC. It encodes CSVETGPNYGYTF. The chain uses TRBV29-1 and TRBJ1-2; the match to TRBD1 covers 7 bases. The CDR3 extends over 13 amino acids. Germline loops: CDR1 SQVTM, CDR2 ANQGSEA. Trimming took 3 bases from V and 2 from J; bases not matched to a gene: 3.

V and J are TRBV27 and TRBJ1-2; TRBD1 agrees at 8 bases. The germline V gene has CDR1 MNHEY and CDR2 SMNVEV (reference sequence). The CDR3 runs to 15 residues. J was trimmed by 0 bases and V by 4 bases; bases with no gene match: 4. The CDR3 DNA is TGTGCCAGCAGTTACGGGACAGGAGCTAACTATGGCTACACCTTC. This encodes CASSYGTGANYGYTF.